The TCR beta chain described here comes from a study of blood T cell repertoires in COVID-19. Participants spanned ages about 18 to 100 years and resided in roughly 22 US areas. Membership in each cohort depended on participant-reported clinical history. Recovered participants had two consecutive negative NP/OP PCR tests, healthcare professional clearance, or symptom resolution. TCRdb keeps only in-frame clones here, not all; method: immunoSEQ multiplex PCR. Among under 150,000 clones listed, about four fifths were seen once. This sequence originates from a young man who had recovered from COVID-19. The specimen was PBMCs or T cells enriched from blood (not recorded which).

CDR3 protein: CASSILVGTSAYEQYF. DNA of the CDR3: TGTGCCAGCAGCATCCTAGTTGGCACCAGCGCCTACGAGCAGTACTTC. The chain joins TRBV5-4 to TRBJ2-7; no reliable D call. V lost 4 bases and J 2 bases, leaving 19 bases between the germline ends. Germline-derived CDR1 and CDR2 are SGHNT and YYREEE (reference sequence). The CDR3 has 16 residues.